This entry lists 11 T cell receptor beta chains sequenced from one sample in a study of blood T cell repertoires in COVID-19. Profiling relied on immunoSEQ multiplex PCR, and the TCRdb table lists in-frame clones only, not all of them. The data contain about 240,000 clones, roughly 86% of them singletons. The specimen sequenced was PBMCs or T cells enriched from blood (not recorded which). These receptors came from a woman aged 30 to 39 with acute COVID-19.

The gene calls are TRBV4-3 and TRBJ1-1; no definite D call. Looked up from germline, CDR1 is LGHNA and CDR2 is YSLEER. With 0 bases removed from V and 5 bases from J, the gap between germline ends came to 13 bases. This CDR3 comprises 15 residues. The CDR3 coding sequence is TGCGCCAGCAGCCAAGATTATACCCTGAGGACTGAAGCTTTCTTT. Translating gives CASSQDYTLRTEAFF.

This rearrangement joins TRBV5-6 to TRBJ2-2; no reliable D call. Trimming shortened V by 4 bases and J by 7 bases, and 8 bases separated the two germline ends. The CDR3 extends over 12 amino acids. Germline CDR1 SGHDT, CDR2 YYEEEE. DNA for the CDR3: TGTGCCAGCAGCCCGCTCGGCGGGGAGCTGTTTTTT. The encoded protein is CASSPLGGELFF.

The V call is TRBV19, the J call TRBJ1-2; D is ambiguous. V dropped 7 bases and J dropped 7 bases, with 13 bases sitting between them. Germline V lookup: CDR1 LNHDA, CDR2 SQIVND (reference sequence). The CDR3 contains 12 residues. The chain's CDR3 is CASTNDYFGYTF. The CDR3 DNA is TGTGCCAGTACCAACGACTATTTTGGCTACACCTTC.

This clone was seen ten or more times. The chain carries TRBV29-1 and TRBJ2-2, with 7 bases fitting TRBD1. The germline V gene has CDR1 SQVTM and CDR2 ANQGSEA. The length of the CDR3 is 15 residues. Losses at the gene ends were 6 bases for V and 2 bases for J; bases not matched to a gene: 9. CDR3 sequence (DNA): TGCAGCGTACTCGAGGACAGGTCAAACACCGGGGAGCTGTTTTTT. Protein sequence: CSVLEDRSNTGELFF.

This chain links TRBV5-6 with TRBJ1-3, with a possible D match to TRBD1 (5 bases). The CDR3 loop spans 15 amino acids. The V and J ends lost 5 bases and 8 bases respectively, with 20 bases between them. CDR1 and CDR2 from the germline V gene are SGHDT and YYEEEE. The CDR3: CASSKGHLRWDTIYF. The DNA for the CDR3 is TGTGCCAGCAGTAAAGGACACCTTAGGTGGGACACCATATATTTT.

The rearrangement links TRBV2 to TRBJ2-3; D gene ambiguous. The CDR3 is made up of 13 amino acids. Looked up from germline, CDR1 is SNHLY and CDR2 is FYNNEI. Trimming took 3 bases from V and 2 from J, leaving 6 bases between them. DNA of the CDR3: TGTGCCAGCAGTGATATATTCACAGATACGCAGTATTTT. It codes for CASSDIFTDTQYF.

The rearrangement joins TRBV19 to TRBJ1-5, with D possibly TRBD1 on 5 matching bases. Trimming shortened V by 1 base and J by 5 bases, and 15 bases separated the two germline ends. CDR3 length equals 16 residues. Germline lookup yields CDR1 LNHDA and CDR2 SQIVND (reference sequence). The DNA for the CDR3 is TGTGCCAGTAGTATAGCTTGGGGGGTGGCGTATCAGCCCCAGCATTTT. The encoded protein is CASSIAWGVAYQPQHF.

Only a few counts were recorded for this clone. The CDR3 DNA sequence: TGTGCCAGCAGCCCTACAGGGAATAATTCACCCCTCCACTTT. Amino acids: CASSPTGNNSPLHF. The chain recombines TRBV7-2 with TRBJ1-6, with D possibly matching TRBD1 (6 bases). CDR1 and CDR2 (germline): SGHTA, FQGNSA. The CDR3 runs to 14 residues. Trimming pared 5 bases from V and 5 bases from J, leaving 10 bases between.

The rearrangement links TRBV19 to TRBJ1-6, with a weak D call TRBD1 (6 bases). The CDR3 covers 18 residues. Trimming stripped 3 bases from V and 8 bases from J, with 23 bases between. The germline V gene encodes CDR1 LNHDA and CDR2 SQIVND (reference sequence). This CDR3 reads CASSIPRRQANWDSPLHF. CDR3 nucleotide sequence: TGTGCCAGTAGTATCCCCCGTAGACAGGCCAATTGGGATTCACCCCTCCACTTT.

The chain employs TRBV6-5 and TRBJ1-3; TRBD1 might be the D (6 bases). This CDR3 has 14 amino acids. V shed 6 bases and J shed 4 bases, with 13 bases lying between them. Looked up from germline, CDR1 is MNHEY and CDR2 is SVGAGI. This CDR3 is CASRWGRGGNTIYF. The CDR3 DNA reads TGTGCCAGCAGGTGGGGGCGCGGGGGAAACACCATATATTTT.

The rearrangement links TRBV10-3 to TRBJ1-1, with D tentatively TRBD1 (6 bases). Germline assignment: CDR1 ENHRY and CDR2 SYGVKD. The CDR3 has 18 residues. Trimming shortened V by 3 bases and J by 1 base, and 21 bases separated the two germline ends. The CDR3 is CAISDNPEASGENTEAFF. CDR3 DNA: TGTGCCATCAGTGATAACCCCGAGGCTTCAGGGGAGAACACTGAAGCTTTCTTT.